Listed below are T cell receptor beta chains from one sample, sequenced in a study of T-cell memory formation after mild COVID-19. TCRdb re-derived calls from the 5' RACE reads in MiXCR, one entry per CDR3 protein. This sample carries over 500,000 distinct CDR3 sequences, approximately 15% of them seen once, and the ten largest clones take about 7.4%. The sequenced sample was PBMCs or a T cell subset sorted from them (not recorded which). The receptors were sampled from an adult woman who had mild COVID-19 (a few samples of this study predate the infection). Cell type and time point are not known. The CDR3 runs from the conserved cysteine through the conserved F or W. The D gene is left open where the match is weak. Clone size appears in some rows only: once, few, many, or a class for an expanded clone.

D gene	V gene	J gene	clone size	CDR3 protein	CDR3 DNA
-	TRBV11-3	TRBJ2-5	-	CASSPMEDQETQYF	TGTGCCAGCAGCCCAATGGAGGACCAAGAGACCCAGTACTTC
-	TRBV5-1	TRBJ1-1	many	CASERGGGTEAFF	TGCGCCAGCGAAAGAGGCGGGGGCACTGAAGCTTTCTTT
-	TRBV2	TRBJ1-1	-	CASSEGLGRSNTEAFF	TGTGCCAGCAGTGAAGGGTTGGGGCGGAGTAACACTGAAGCTTTCTTT
-	TRBV11-2	TRBJ2-1	many	CASSLVAGRDNEQFF	TGTGCCAGCAGCTTAGTTGCTGGCAGGGACAATGAGCAGTTCTTC
TRBD2	TRBV6-1	TRBJ2-7	-	CASSGPGLEPYEQYF	TGTGCCAGCAGTGGACCGGGACTAGAACCCTACGAGCAGTACTTC
TRBD1	TRBV19	TRBJ2-2	few	CASSTRDRPTGELFF	TGTGCCAGTAGTACTAGGGACAGGCCCACCGGGGAGCTGTTTTTT
-	TRBV19	TRBJ1-3	-	CASSIDRQSAYTIYF	TGTGCCAGTAGTATAGATCGACAGTCGGCGTACACCATATATTTT
-	TRBV5-5	TRBJ1-6	-	CASSGGGWTSPLHF	TGTGCCAGCAGCGGCGGCGGATGGACCTCACCCCTCCACTTT
-	TRBV5-1	TRBJ2-1	-	CASSPREPVSYNEQFF	TGCGCCAGCAGCCCCCGGGAACCTGTATCCTACAATGAGCAGTTCTTC
TRBD2	TRBV7-8	TRBJ2-7	few	CASSRTSGSEWEQYF	TGTGCCAGCAGCCGGACTAGCGGGAGTGAGTGGGAGCAGTACTTC
-	TRBV6-2/TRBV6-3	TRBJ1-1	few	CASRSGRQVKDTEAFF	TGTGCCAGCAGATCCGGACGACAGGTCAAGGACACTGAAGCTTTCTTT
TRBD2	TRBV20-1	TRBJ2-1	-	CSARDSGLAGYYNEQFF	TGCAGTGCTAGAGATTCGGGCCTAGCGGGCTATTACAATGAGCAGTTCTTC
-	TRBV7-2	TRBJ2-5	-	CASSIPVRGETQYF	TGTGCCAGCAGCATCCCGGTTCGAGGGGAGACCCAGTACTTC
TRBD1	TRBV7-3	TRBJ1-2	-	CASSPQGQGYGYTF	TGTGCCAGCAGCCCTCAGGGACAGGGTTATGGCTACACCTTC
TRBD2	TRBV7-9	TRBJ2-7	few	CASSLEGSGRSYEQYF	TGTGCCAGCAGCTTAGAGGGTAGCGGGAGATCTTACGAGCAGTACTTC
-	TRBV2	TRBJ1-1	few	CASNAQGVNTEAFF	TGTGCCAGCAACGCCCAGGGAGTGAACACTGAAGCTTTCTTT
TRBD1	TRBV12-3/TRBV12-4	TRBJ2-6	few	CASRTTGVSGANVLTF	TGTGCCAGCAGAACGACAGGGGTCTCTGGGGCCAACGTCCTGACTTTC
TRBD1	TRBV7-3	TRBJ2-2	-	CASSSGQGAAAGELFF	TGTGCCAGCAGCTCGGGACAGGGGGCAGCGGCCGGGGAGCTGTTTTTT
TRBD1	TRBV24-1	TRBJ2-1	-	CATAAAGGDEQFF	TGTGCCACTGCGGCGGCAGGGGGCGATGAGCAGTTCTTC
-	TRBV7-9	TRBJ2-1	few	CASSLVTGYNEQFF	TGTGCCAGCAGCTTAGTTACAGGATACAATGAGCAGTTCTTC
TRBD2	TRBV6-2/TRBV6-3	TRBJ2-3	once	CASRSSGAADTQYF	TGTGCCAGCAGGAGTAGCGGGGCGGCAGATACGCAGTATTTT
-	TRBV12-3/TRBV12-4	TRBJ2-7	-	CASSLGPPGGPYEQYF	TGTGCCAGCAGTTTGGGCCCCCCGGGGGGCCCCTACGAGCAGTACTTC
-	TRBV21-1	TRBJ2-2	-	CASSKCHPNTGELFF	TGTGCCAGCAGCAAATGTCACCCGAACACCGGGGAGCTGTTTTTT
-	TRBV11-2	TRBJ1-2	-	CASSFRAGAGNYGYTF	TGTGCCAGCAGCTTTAGGGCTGGAGCGGGAAACTATGGCTACACCTTC
-	TRBV19	TRBJ2-7	few	CASSPTGIRGYEQYF	TGTGCCAGTAGTCCAACGGGAATCAGGGGATACGAGCAGTACTTC
TRBD2	TRBV5-1	TRBJ2-3	-	CASSLFSPSGGFTDTQYF	TGCGCCAGCAGCTTGTTCTCCCCTAGCGGGGGATTCACAGATACGCAGTATTTT
-	TRBV4-2	TRBJ2-1	few	CASSQGRLDGTRNNEQFF	TGTGCCAGCAGCCAAGGGAGACTAGACGGGACTCGGAACAATGAGCAGTTCTTC
-	TRBV20-1	TRBJ2-7	-	CSALTSYYEQYF	TGCAGTGCTCTCACTAGCTACTACGAGCAGTACTTC
TRBD2	TRBV7-6	TRBJ2-2	-	CASSLEGGRTGELFF	TGTGCCAGCAGCTTAGAGGGCGGGAGGACCGGGGAGCTGTTTTTT
-	TRBV12-3/TRBV12-4	TRBJ2-3	few	CASSTRGGGTDTQYF	TGTGCCAGCAGCACCCGTGGAGGGGGTACAGATACGCAGTATTTT
TRBD2	TRBV7-2	TRBJ2-3	few	CASSLDGTSGSTDTQYF	TGTGCCAGCAGCTTAGATGGGACTAGCGGGAGCACAGATACGCAGTATTTT
-	TRBV11-3	TRBJ2-1	few	CASSLRQRRHDEQFF	TGTGCCAGCAGCTTACGTCAGCGGCGTCATGATGAGCAGTTCTTC
-	TRBV15	TRBJ1-1	-	CATSRGRGGQNTEAFF	TGTGCCACCAGCAGAGGAAGAGGGGGGCAGAACACTGAAGCTTTCTTT
-	TRBV14	TRBJ2-7	-	CASSQSHRVLQYF	TGTGCCAGCAGCCAAAGTCACCGGGTACTGCAGTACTTC
TRBD2	TRBV4-2	TRBJ2-3	many	CASRAAGGPPKDTQYF	TGTGCCAGCAGAGCAGCGGGAGGGCCCCCCAAAGATACGCAGTATTTT
TRBD1	TRBV7-2	TRBJ1-6	-	CASSFVGDRGNSPLHF	TGTGCCAGCAGCTTCGTCGGAGACAGGGGAAATTCACCCCTCCACTTT
-	TRBV15	TRBJ2-3	-	CATSRDLWAGSGTDTQYF	TGTGCCACCAGCAGAGATCTGTGGGCCGGGAGTGGGACAGATACGCAGTATTTT